Listed below are T cell receptor beta chains from one sample, sequenced in a study of blood T cell repertoires in COVID-19. TCRdb's copy holds only in-frame clones and misses some; the assay was immunoSEQ multiplex PCR. The table lists 110,000 to 150,000 clones, 60% to 85% of them singletons. The source material was peripheral blood. The receptors shown here come from a woman aged 55-75 years with acute or convalescent COVID-19. The conserved cysteine and the conserved F or W are not part of the CDR3 here.

j_call v_call cdr3_aa
TRBJ2-7 TRBV19 ASSPSGTGGTYEQY
TRBJ2-7 TRBV6-5 ASRLLPGSYEQY
TRBJ1-2 TRBV28 ASRRRQAGGYT
TRBJ1-1 TRBV5-4 ASSRIRQANTEAF
TRBJ2-3 TRBV4-2 ASSQDSTENTQY
TRBJ2-7 TRBV6-2/TRBV6-3 ASSYGTSSGRRPYEQY
TRBJ1-1 TRBV2 ASSLQATNTEAF
TRBJ2-1 TRBV5-1 ASMTRSYNEQF
TRBJ1-5 TRBV2 ASRWRLSSNQPQH
TRBJ1-2 TRBV20-1 SASRAGAFNYGYT
TRBJ2-3 TRBV7-9 ASSSSGASTDTQY
TRBJ2-3 TRBV18 ASSLSGSTDTQY
TRBJ2-7 TRBV27 ASKGGLAGEYEQY
TRBJ1-6 TRBV19 ASRGTGVNSPLH
TRBJ1-2 TRBV19 ASSIGQIYGYT
TRBJ2-2 TRBV7-9 ASTGGRNTGELF
TRBJ2-1 TRBV11-2 ASRTTGRSSYNEQF
TRBJ2-6 TRBV7-3 ASSLEGRSSGANVLT
TRBJ1-6 TRBV5-1 ASSSADSYNSPLH
TRBJ1-1 TRBV30 AGQSSNTEAF
TRBJ1-2 TRBV10-3 AISESRNRGYGYT
TRBJ2-2 TRBV4-1 ASSQGGLAAAGELF
TRBJ2-7 TRBV10-2 ASSRIAGGYEQY
TRBJ2-7 TRBV5-1 ASSLGAGSYEQY
TRBJ1-1 TRBV5-1 ASSLATGYTEAF
TRBJ1-2 TRBV6-5 ASSYSTGTHYGYT
TRBJ2-7 TRBV7-9 AIPISGSGYEQY
TRBJ2-2 TRBV27 ASSFWAGGFTGELF
TRBJ2-1 TRBV5-1 ASKESSGSYNEQF
TRBJ2-2 TRBV5-1 ASSLGTEYTGELF
TRBJ2-5 TRBV13 ASSLGGGLIGDTQY
TRBJ2-1 TRBV6-4 ASSRLAFSPEQF
TRBJ2-2 TRBV2 ASSVAGEYTGELF
TRBJ1-1 TRBV10-3 AISVGGNTEAF
TRBJ2-5 TRBV7-6 ASSPGRGLAGGGQETQY
TRBJ2-1 TRBV28 ASSLPPTSGSRNEQF
TRBJ1-1 TRBV30 AWKGDRAEAF
TRBJ2-3 TRBV11-2 ASSQDGTDTQY
TRBJ2-7 TRBV5-1 ASSLFDEQY
TRBJ1-2 TRBV14 ASSVDSLYGYT
TRBJ1-5 TRBV2 ASRRDRGDNQPQH
TRBJ1-2 TRBV2 ASSWDRSSYGYT
TRBJ2-7 TRBV14 ASSQGGASYEQY